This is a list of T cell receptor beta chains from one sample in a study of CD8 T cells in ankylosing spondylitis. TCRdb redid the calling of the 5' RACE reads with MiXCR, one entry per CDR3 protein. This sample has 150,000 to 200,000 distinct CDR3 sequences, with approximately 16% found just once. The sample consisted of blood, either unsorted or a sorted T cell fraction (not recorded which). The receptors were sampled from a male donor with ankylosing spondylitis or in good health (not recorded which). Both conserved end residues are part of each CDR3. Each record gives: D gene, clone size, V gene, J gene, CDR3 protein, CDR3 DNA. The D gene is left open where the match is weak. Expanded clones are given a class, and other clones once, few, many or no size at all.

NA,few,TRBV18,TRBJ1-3,CTSSSGLDNTIYF,TGTACCAGCTCTTCAGGCCTCGACAACACCATATATTTT
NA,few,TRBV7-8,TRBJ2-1,CASSGDRPDNEQFF,TGTGCCAGCAGCGGAGACAGACCAGACAATGAGCAGTTCTTC
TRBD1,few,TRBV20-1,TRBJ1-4,CCATVLRDRGFEKLFF,TGCTGTGCTACAGTGCTCCGGGACAGGGGATTCGAAAAACTGTTTTTT
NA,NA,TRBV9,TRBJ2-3,CASSAGETSTDTQYF,TGTGCCAGCAGCGCAGGGGAAACTAGCACAGATACGCAGTATTTT
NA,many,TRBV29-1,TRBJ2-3,CSVTYEGAGRPDTQYF,TGCAGCGTCACTTACGAGGGCGCGGGCCGGCCAGATACGCAGTATTTT
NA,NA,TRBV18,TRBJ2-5,CASSRRRETQYF,TGTGCCAGCTCACGAAGAAGAGAGACCCAGTACTTC
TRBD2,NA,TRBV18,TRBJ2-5,CASSPPSGRETQYF,TGTGCCAGCTCACCACCCAGCGGGAGAGAGACCCAGTACTTC
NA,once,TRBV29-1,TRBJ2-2,CSVEVNHGAAELFF,TGCAGCGTTGAAGTGAACCACGGGGCCGCGGAGCTGTTTTTT
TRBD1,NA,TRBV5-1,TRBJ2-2,CASSLQGGLAGELFF,TGCGCCAGCAGCTTACAGGGGGGTTTGGCCGGGGAGCTGTTTTTT
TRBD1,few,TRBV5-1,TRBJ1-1,CASSGTGDPTEAFF,TGCGCCAGCAGCGGCACAGGGGATCCCACTGAAGCTTTCTTT
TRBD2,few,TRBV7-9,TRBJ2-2,CASSLVREGPTGELFF,TGTGCCAGCAGCTTAGTTCGGGAGGGCCCTACCGGGGAGCTGTTTTTT
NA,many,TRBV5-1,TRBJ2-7,CASSLEDEQYF,TGCGCCAGCAGCCTCGAGGACGAGCAGTACTTC
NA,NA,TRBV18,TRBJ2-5,CASSPGHQETQYF,TGTGCCAGCTCACCGGGCCACCAAGAGACCCAGTACTTC
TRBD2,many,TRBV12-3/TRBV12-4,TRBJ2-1,CASRYSGSSYNEQFF,TGTGCCAGCAGATATAGCGGGAGCTCCTACAATGAGCAGTTCTTC
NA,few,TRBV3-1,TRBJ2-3,CASSATGDTQYF,TGTGCCAGCAGTGCTACCGGAGATACGCAGTATTTT
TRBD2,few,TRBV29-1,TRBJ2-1,CSVDVAGGHGDEQFF,TGCAGCGTTGATGTAGCGGGAGGCCACGGGGATGAGCAGTTCTTC
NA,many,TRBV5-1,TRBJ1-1,CASSPSPDGNTEAFF,TGCGCCAGCAGCCCCTCTCCGGACGGGAACACTGAAGCTTTCTTT
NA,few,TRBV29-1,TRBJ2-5,CSVEYLRQRRETQYF,TGCAGCGTTGAATACCTCCGGCAGCGTCGGGAGACCCAGTACTTC
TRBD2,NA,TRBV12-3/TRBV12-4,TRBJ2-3,CASSLFSGVAGAYQDTQYF,TGTGCCAGCAGTTTATTTTCTGGCGTAGCGGGAGCATATCAAGATACGCAGTATTTT
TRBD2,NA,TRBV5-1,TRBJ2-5,CASSPLAGGRQETQYF,TGCGCCAGCAGCCCTCTAGCGGGAGGACGCCAAGAGACCCAGTACTTC
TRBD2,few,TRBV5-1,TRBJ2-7,CASSFIAGDSYEQYF,TGCGCCAGCAGCTTTATAGCGGGAGACTCCTACGAGCAGTACTTC
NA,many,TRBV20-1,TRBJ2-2,CSARDGRGDTGELFF,TGCAGTGCTAGAGATGGCAGGGGGGACACCGGGGAGCTGTTTTTT
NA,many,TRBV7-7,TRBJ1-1,CASSTDRPNTEAFF,TGTGCCAGCAGCACCGACAGGCCGAACACTGAAGCTTTCTTT
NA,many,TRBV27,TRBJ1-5,CASSFSSNQPQHF,TGTGCCAGCAGTTTTAGTAGCAATCAGCCCCAGCATTTT
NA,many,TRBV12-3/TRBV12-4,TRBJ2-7,CASRIHGQGTSEQYF,TGTGCCAGCAGGATTCACGGGCAGGGGACCTCCGAGCAGTACTTC
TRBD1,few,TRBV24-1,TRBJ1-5,CATSLGTGTFGNQPQHF,TGTGCCACCAGCCTAGGGACAGGTACCTTTGGCAATCAGCCCCAGCATTTT
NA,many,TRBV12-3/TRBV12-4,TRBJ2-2,CASSFRSTGELFF,TGTGCCAGCAGTTTTAGGAGCACCGGGGAGCTGTTTTTT
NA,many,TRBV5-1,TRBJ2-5,CASSLAGWGEETQYF,TGCGCCAGCAGCTTGGCCGGGTGGGGCGAAGAGACCCAGTACTTC
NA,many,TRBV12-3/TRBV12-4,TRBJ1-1,CASSSIGASQKAFF,TGTGCCAGCAGTTCTATCGGGGCCTCTCAAAAGGCTTTCTTT
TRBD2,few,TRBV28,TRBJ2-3,CASSLSGRSGIGTDTQYF,TGTGCCAGCAGTTTATCCGGAAGGAGCGGGATTGGCACAGATACGCAGTATTTT
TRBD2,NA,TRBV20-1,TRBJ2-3,CSARSGTSSTDTQYF,TGCAGTGCTAGGTCCGGGACTAGCAGCACAGATACGCAGTATTTT
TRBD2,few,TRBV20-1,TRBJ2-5,CSARVAGNTFQETQYF,TGCAGTGCTAGAGTAGCGGGGAATACTTTCCAAGAGACCCAGTACTTC
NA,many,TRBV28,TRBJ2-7,CASNIQGYEQYF,TGTGCCAGCAACATACAGGGCTACGAGCAGTACTTC
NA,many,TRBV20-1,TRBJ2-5,CSATLLQETQYF,TGCAGTGCCACCCTGTTGCAAGAGACCCAGTACTTC
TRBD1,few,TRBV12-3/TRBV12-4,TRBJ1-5,CASSLRTGGGPQHF,TGTGCCAGCAGTCTAAGGACAGGGGGTGGGCCCCAGCATTTT
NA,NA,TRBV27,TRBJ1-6,CASSLEGVYSPLHF,TGTGCCAGCAGTTTAGAGGGGGTCTATTCACCCCTCCACTTT
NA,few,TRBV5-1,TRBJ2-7,CASSLENSSEQYF,TGCGCCAGCAGCTTGGAAAATTCCTCCGAGCAGTACTTC
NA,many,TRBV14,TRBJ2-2,CASSQDWAAGELFF,TGTGCCAGCAGCCAAGATTGGGCGGCCGGGGAGCTGTTTTTT
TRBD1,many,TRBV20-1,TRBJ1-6,CSAQTGTGNNSPLHF,TGCAGTGCGCAAACCGGGACAGGGAATAATTCACCCCTCCACTTT
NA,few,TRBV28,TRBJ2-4,CASSRTLQGVAAKNIQYF,TGTGCCAGCAGTCGAACCTTACAGGGAGTAGCAGCCAAAAACATTCAGTACTTC
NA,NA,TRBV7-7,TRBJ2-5,CASSYVPQETQYF,TGTGCCAGCAGCTACGTCCCCCAAGAGACCCAGTACTTC
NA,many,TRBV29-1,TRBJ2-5,CSDTYGGGGYRETQYF,TGCAGCGATACCTACGGCGGTGGCGGATATCGAGAGACCCAGTACTTC
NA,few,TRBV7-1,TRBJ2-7,CASSSGPGQGRYEQYF,TGTGCCAGCAGCTCAGGCCCGGGTCAAGGTCGGTACGAGCAGTACTTC
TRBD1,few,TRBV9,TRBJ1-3,CASNPQGGSGNTIYF,TGTGCCAGCAATCCACAGGGGGGATCTGGAAACACCATATATTTT
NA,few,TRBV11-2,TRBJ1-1,CASSLVRGAFF,TGTGCCAGCAGCTTAGTACGCGGAGCTTTCTTT
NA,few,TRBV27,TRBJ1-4,CASSYAGKAEKLFF,TGTGCCAGCAGTTATGCAGGGAAGGCTGAAAAACTGTTTTTT
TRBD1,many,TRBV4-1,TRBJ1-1,CASRGQGGNTEAFF,TGCGCCAGCAGGGGACAGGGAGGGAACACTGAAGCTTTCTTT
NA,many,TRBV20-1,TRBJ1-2,CSARTDHYGYTF,TGCAGTGCCAGGACAGACCACTATGGCTACACCTTC
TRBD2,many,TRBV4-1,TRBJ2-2,CASSQDRTSGRNTGELFF,TGCGCCAGCAGCCAAGACCGAACTAGCGGGAGGAACACCGGGGAGCTGTTTTTT
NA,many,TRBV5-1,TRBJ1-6,CASSPATDIPTLHF,TGCGCCAGCAGCCCGGCTACAGATATTCCGACCCTCCACTTT
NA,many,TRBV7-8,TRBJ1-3,CASSEETGYSGNTIYF,TGTGCCAGCAGCGAGGAAACAGGTTACTCTGGAAACACCATATATTTT
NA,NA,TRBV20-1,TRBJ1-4,CSALQATNEKLFF,TGCAGTGCCCTACAGGCAACTAATGAAAAACTGTTTTTT
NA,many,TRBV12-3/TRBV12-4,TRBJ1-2,CASSLEQGPGFVRF,TGTGCCAGCAGTTTAGAACAGGGCCCCGGCTTCGTCCGCTTC